Here is one T cell receptor (beta chain) with its context. Study processing details: Amplified reference gene primers provided the basis for estimating nucleated cell counts. The data were produced by immunoSEQ multiplex PCR, yet TCRdb's version contains in-frame clones alone and is incomplete. The DNA gave D and trimming, while V, J and clone size come from that table. This sample has 95,000 to 150,000 clones; approximately 85% occur once, and the top ten carry 5% to 6%. This entry belongs to a study of blood T cell repertoires in COVID-19. Study-wide background: COVID-19 samples, acute and convalescent, were from the United States, Italy and Spain. T cells, B-cell-depleted T cells, or PBMCs provided the cDNA or gDNA that served as material.

Germline V CDR1 and CDR2: SGHDT, YYEEEE. There are 15 residues in the CDR3. With 2 bases clipped from V and 3 bases from J, the junction kept 5 bases outside the gene matches. Sequencing input: peripheral blood. The chain links TRBV5-6 to TRBJ2-1; TRBD2 matches 7 bases. The sequence came from a human donor in a cohort sampled during active COVID-19. The CDR3 reads CASSLGLGVYNEQFF. CDR3 nucleotides: TGTGCCAGCAGCTTAGGACTAGGAGTCTACAATGAGCAGTTCTTC.